The present entry profiles one TCR beta chain with its context. Trimming cost V 4 bases and J 0 bases; bases outside gene matches: 6. This CDR3 has 16 residues. The germline CDR1 and CDR2 sequences are MNHNS and SASEGT. These data originate in a study of blood T cell repertoires in COVID-19. In the authors' methods: Estimation of nucleated cell counts relied on the amplification of reference gene primers. Clones were sequenced by immunoSEQ multiplex PCR, and TCRdb holds only the in-frame ones, with some missing. Clone size and the V and J calls come from that table; the DNA yielded D and trimming. The sample comprises more than 300,000 clones, 86% of which are singletons, and more than 9% rests with the top ten.

The material sequenced was PBMCs or T cells enriched from blood (not recorded which). The TCR was taken from a woman under 30 who had recovered from COVID-19. V is TRBV6-1 and J is TRBJ2-4, with 7 bases fitting TRBD1. The CDR3 loop is CASSGGQTLAKNIQYF. The DNA for the CDR3 is TGTGCCAGCAGTGGGGGACAGACTTTAGCCAAAAACATTCAGTACTTC.